The clone carrying this T cell receptor beta chain was detected only a few times. J gave up 5 bases and V 3 bases, and 4 bases lay outside the gene matches. The CDR3 is 14 amino acids. Germline-derived CDR1 and CDR2 are KGHSH and LQKENI. This entry belongs to a study of T cell repertoires in aging, cancer and after chemotherapy. Multiplex touch-down PCR with TRB-A/B primers amplified rearranged V-D-J TRB sequences. Each CDR3 protein gets one entry after TCRdb re-called the multiplex PCR reads with MiXCR. This table holds thousands of distinct CDR3 sequences, less than 35% found once. TCR beta rearrangements were amplified from peripheral blood genomic DNA.

This TCR came from a human donor in good health. This chain links TRBV18 with TRBJ2-7; 10 bases match TRBD1. The sequenced sample was blood. CDR3 sequence: CASSPGTGVDEQYF. The CDR3 DNA reads TGTGCCAGCTCACCGGGGACAGGGGTAGACGAGCAGTACTTC.